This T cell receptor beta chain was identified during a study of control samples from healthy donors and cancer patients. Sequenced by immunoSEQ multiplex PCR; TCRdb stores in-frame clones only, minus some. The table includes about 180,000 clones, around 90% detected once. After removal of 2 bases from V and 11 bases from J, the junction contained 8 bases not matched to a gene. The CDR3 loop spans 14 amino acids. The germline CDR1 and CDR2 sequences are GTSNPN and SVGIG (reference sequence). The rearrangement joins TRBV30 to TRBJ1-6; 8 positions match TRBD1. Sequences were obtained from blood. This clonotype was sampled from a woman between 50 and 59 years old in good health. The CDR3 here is CAWSRLTGVAPLHF. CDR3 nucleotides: TGTGCCTGGAGTAGATTGACAGGGGTGGCACCCCTCCACTTT.